The clone carrying this T cell receptor (beta chain) has more than one count but fewer than ten. Its antigen remains unidentified. V lost 5 bases and J lost 6, with 13 bases in between. This CDR3 spans 12 amino acids. Germline V gives CDR1 GTSNPN, CDR2 SVGIG (reference sequence). This entry is derived from a study of cytomegalovirus exposure and HLA in healthy donors. Points from the study as a whole: What was likely a sequencing artifact was a cluster of highly shared sequence variants.

PCR involved 60 Vbeta and 13 Jbeta primers. Profiling relied on immunoSEQ multiplex PCR, and the TCRdb table lists in-frame clones only, not all of them. The table shows 150,000 to 200,000 clones, with around 72% occurring only once. As for the donors, each was a healthy bone marrow donor. The donors, nominally healthy at sampling, likely had unrecorded immune exposures. The sample comprised PBMCs. The chain recombines TRBV30 with TRBJ1-2; tentatively, D is TRBD1 (5 bases). The sequence came from a man aged 35 to 55 in good health and CMV-seropositive. The CDR3: CAWGGERHGYTF. In DNA, the CDR3 is TGTGCCTGGGGGGGGGAGCGCCATGGCTACACCTTC.